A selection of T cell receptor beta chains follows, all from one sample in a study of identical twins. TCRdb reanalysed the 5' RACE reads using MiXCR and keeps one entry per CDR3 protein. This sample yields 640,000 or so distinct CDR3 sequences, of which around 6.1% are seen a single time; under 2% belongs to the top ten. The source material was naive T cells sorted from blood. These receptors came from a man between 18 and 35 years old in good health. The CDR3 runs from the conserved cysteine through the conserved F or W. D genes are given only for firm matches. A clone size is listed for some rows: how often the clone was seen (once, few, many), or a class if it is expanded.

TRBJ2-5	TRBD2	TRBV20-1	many	TGCAGTGCTAGTGCTGCTAGCGGTCAAGAGACCCAGTACTTC	CSASAASGQETQYF
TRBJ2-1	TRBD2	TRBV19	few	TGTGCCAGTAGTATCCGGCAACTAGCGGGAAGCGATGAGCAGTTCTTC	CASSIRQLAGSDEQFF
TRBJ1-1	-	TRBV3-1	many	TGTGCCAGCAGCCACGCGGCTGAAGCTTTCTTT	CASSHAAEAFF
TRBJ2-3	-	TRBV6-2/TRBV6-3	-	TGTGCCAGCAGTTACTCTTCCAAAACTATTCTACCGACAGATACGCAGTATTTT	CASSYSSKTILPTDTQYF
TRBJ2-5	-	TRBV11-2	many	TGTGCCAGCAGCTTAGATCTTAGGGGTCCGGAGACCCAGTACTTC	CASSLDLRGPETQYF
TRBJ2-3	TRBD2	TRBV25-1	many	TGTGCCAGCAGTGTGTCGGGAGGGCTTAGCTCGCAGTATTTT	CASSVSGGLSSQYF
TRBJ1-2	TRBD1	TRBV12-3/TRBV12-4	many	TGTGCCAGCAGTCCGGGACAGGGGACGGGCTACACCTTC	CASSPGQGTGYTF
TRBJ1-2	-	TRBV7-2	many	TGTGCCAGCAGCTTAGGTTACCCTAACTATGGCTACACCTTC	CASSLGYPNYGYTF
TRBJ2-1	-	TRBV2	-	TGTGCCAGCGCGCCGGCAGGGAAGAGCTCCTACAATGAGCAGTTCTTC	CASAPAGKSSYNEQFF
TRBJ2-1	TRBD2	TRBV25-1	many	TGTGCCAGCAGTGACCCAGCGGGAGGCCTCGGTAATGAGCAGTTCTTC	CASSDPAGGLGNEQFF
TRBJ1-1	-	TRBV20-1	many	TGCAGTGCGACTGCTGGGACTGAAGCTTTCTTT	CSATAGTEAFF
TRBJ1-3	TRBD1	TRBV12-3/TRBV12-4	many	TGTGCCAGCACCCTGGACAGGAATGGAAACACCATATATTTT	CASTLDRNGNTIYF
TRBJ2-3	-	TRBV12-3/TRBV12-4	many	TGTGCCAGCAGGCGCACCGCCCCACAAGGTCCCAGCACAGATACGCAGTATTTT	CASRRTAPQGPSTDTQYF
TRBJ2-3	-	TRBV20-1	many	TGCAGTGCTAGAGATCCGGCCGGGGGATCTAGCACAGATACGCAGTATTTT	CSARDPAGGSSTDTQYF
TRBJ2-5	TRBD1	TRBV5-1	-	TGCGCCAGCAGCTTGGACGGGACAGGAGAAGAGACCCAGTACTTC	CASSLDGTGEETQYF
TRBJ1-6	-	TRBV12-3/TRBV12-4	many	TGTGCCAGCAGCCGGGGGCTGTTTAATTCACCCCTCCACTTT	CASSRGLFNSPLHF
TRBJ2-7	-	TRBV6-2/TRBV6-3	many	TGTGCCAGCAGTCTCTCTCGATCGCTCCACTACGAGCAGTACTTC	CASSLSRSLHYEQYF
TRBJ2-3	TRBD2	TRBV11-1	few	TGTGCCAGCAGCCCAGGACTAGCGGGTTTCATTAGCACAGATACGCAGTATTTT	CASSPGLAGFISTDTQYF
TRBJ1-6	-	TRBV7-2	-	TGTGCCAGCGCCGGTTATAATTCACCCCTCCACTTT	CASAGYNSPLHF
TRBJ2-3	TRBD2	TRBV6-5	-	TGTGCCAGCAGTTACTCTCGACTAGCGGTTTCTAGCACAGATACGCAGTATTTT	CASSYSRLAVSSTDTQYF
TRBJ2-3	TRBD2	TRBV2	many	TGTGCCAGCAGTGAAGCAAGCGGGAACTCAGATACGCAGTATTTT	CASSEASGNSDTQYF
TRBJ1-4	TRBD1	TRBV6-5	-	TGTGCCAGCAGTTACTCTATGGCAGGGGGTTCAACTAATGAAAAACTGTTTTTT	CASSYSMAGGSTNEKLFF
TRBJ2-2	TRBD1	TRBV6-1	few	TGTGCCAGCAGGGAACCGGGACAGGGGCGGTCCGGGGAGCTGTTTTTT	CASREPGQGRSGELFF
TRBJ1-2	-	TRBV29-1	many	TGCAGCGTTGGGACGGGGACCAAGGGCTACACCTTC	CSVGTGTKGYTF
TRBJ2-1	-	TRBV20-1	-	TGCAGTGCCAAGGGGGGGGTTCGTGAGCAGTTCTTC	CSAKGGVREQFF
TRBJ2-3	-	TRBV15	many	TGTGCCACCAGCAGAGATTCCGGTAGCACAGATACGCAGTATTTT	CATSRDSGSTDTQYF
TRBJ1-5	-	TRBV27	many	TGTGCCAGCAGTTTGATGGTGGATCAGCCCCAGCATTTT	CASSLMVDQPQHF
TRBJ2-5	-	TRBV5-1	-	TGCGCCAGCAGCTTTAGAACAGGGCGGACAGAGACCCAGTACTTC	CASSFRTGRTETQYF
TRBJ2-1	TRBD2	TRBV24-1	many	TGTGCCACCAGTGATCTCCTAGCGGGAGGGGACAATGAGCAGTTCTTC	CATSDLLAGGDNEQFF
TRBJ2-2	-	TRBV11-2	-	TGTGCCAGCACCACATTGGGCGGCACCGGGGAGCTGTTTTTT	CASTTLGGTGELFF
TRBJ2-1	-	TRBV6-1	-	TGTGCCAGCAGTCCAAGCCAAAGAAGCTACAATGAGCAGTTCTTC	CASSPSQRSYNEQFF
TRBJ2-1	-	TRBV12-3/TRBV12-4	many	TGTGCCAGCAGTTGGGGCCCACTGGCGGGGGAGCAGTTCTTC	CASSWGPLAGEQFF
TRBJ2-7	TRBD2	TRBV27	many	TGTGCCAGCGGTCTAGCGGGGGATCTCTACGAGCAGTACTTC	CASGLAGDLYEQYF
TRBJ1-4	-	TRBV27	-	TGTGCCAGCAGTTTAAGGGCGGGTAATGAAAAACTGTTTTTT	CASSLRAGNEKLFF
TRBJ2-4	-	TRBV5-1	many	TGCGCCAGCCACGGGGGCGATCTAGCCAAAAACATTCAGTACTTC	CASHGGDLAKNIQYF
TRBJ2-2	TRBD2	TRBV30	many	TGTGCCTGGAGTCCTAAACCCCTAGCGGGAGCAGGCACCGGGGAGCTGTTTTTT	CAWSPKPLAGAGTGELFF
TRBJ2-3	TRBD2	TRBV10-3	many	TGTGCCATCAGGGCTCAAGCGGGACCTACAGATACGCAGTATTTT	CAIRAQAGPTDTQYF
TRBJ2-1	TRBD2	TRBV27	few	TGTGCCAGCAACGTAGCGGGAGGGTACAATGAGCAGTTCTTC	CASNVAGGYNEQFF
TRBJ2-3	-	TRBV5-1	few	TGCGCCAGCAGCAAACTCAGGGACACAGATACGCAGTATTTT	CASSKLRDTDTQYF
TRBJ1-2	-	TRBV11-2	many	TGTGCCAGCAGCCGTAGTCTGAAACTTAACTATGGCTACACCTTC	CASSRSLKLNYGYTF
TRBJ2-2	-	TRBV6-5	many	TGTGCCAGCAGTTACCCACAGGGTAGGAACACCGGGGAGCTGTTTTTT	CASSYPQGRNTGELFF
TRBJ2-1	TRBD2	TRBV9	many	TGTGCCAGCAGCGTGGAGGGAGGGGTCCGTACCTTCTCCTACAATGAGCAGTTCTTC	CASSVEGGVRTFSYNEQFF
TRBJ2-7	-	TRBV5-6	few	TGTGCCAGCAGCTTCTCGGAGTCTATGTACGAGCAGTACTTC	CASSFSESMYEQYF
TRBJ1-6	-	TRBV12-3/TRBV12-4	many	TGTGCCACCTCTATGTGGGGTAATAATTCACCCCTCCACTTT	CATSMWGNNSPLHF
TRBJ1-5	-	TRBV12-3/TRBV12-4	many	TGTGCCAGCAGTATATCAGCCGAGAGCAATCAGCCCCAGCATTTT	CASSISAESNQPQHF
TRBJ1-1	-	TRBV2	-	TGTGCCACCACGACAGTTCTGAACACTGAAGCTTTCTTT	CATTTVLNTEAFF
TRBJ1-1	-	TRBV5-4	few	TGTGCCAGCAGCACCCCGATCATGAACACTGAAGCTTTCTTT	CASSTPIMNTEAFF
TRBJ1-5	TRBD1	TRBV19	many	TGTGCCAGTAGCCTCGCCGGGACAGTATACAGCAATCAGCCCCAGCATTTT	CASSLAGTVYSNQPQHF
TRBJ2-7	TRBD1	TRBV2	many	TGTGCCAGCAGCGATGACAGGGGGCTCTCCTACGAGCAGTACTTC	CASSDDRGLSYEQYF
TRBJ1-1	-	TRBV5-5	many	TGTGCCAGCAGACCTGGACGGGACACTGAAGCTTTCTTT	CASRPGRDTEAFF
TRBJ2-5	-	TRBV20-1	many	TGCAGCTCCCGCGCGAGTATGGAGACCCAGTACTTC	CSSRASMETQYF
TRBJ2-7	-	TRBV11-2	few	TGTGCCAGCAGCCCTAGGGTTCGGTCCTACGAGCAGTACTTC	CASSPRVRSYEQYF
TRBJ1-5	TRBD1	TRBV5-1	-	TGCGCCAGCAGCTTAACGGGACAGGGGTCCGATCAGCCCCAGCATTTT	CASSLTGQGSDQPQHF
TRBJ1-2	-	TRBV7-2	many	TGTGCCAGCAGCTTAGGGATGGAGGGGAGGGCCTTC	CASSLGMEGRAF
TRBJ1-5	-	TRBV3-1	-	TGTGCCAGCAGCCCTGACACAGCTAGCAATCAGCCCCAGCATTTT	CASSPDTASNQPQHF